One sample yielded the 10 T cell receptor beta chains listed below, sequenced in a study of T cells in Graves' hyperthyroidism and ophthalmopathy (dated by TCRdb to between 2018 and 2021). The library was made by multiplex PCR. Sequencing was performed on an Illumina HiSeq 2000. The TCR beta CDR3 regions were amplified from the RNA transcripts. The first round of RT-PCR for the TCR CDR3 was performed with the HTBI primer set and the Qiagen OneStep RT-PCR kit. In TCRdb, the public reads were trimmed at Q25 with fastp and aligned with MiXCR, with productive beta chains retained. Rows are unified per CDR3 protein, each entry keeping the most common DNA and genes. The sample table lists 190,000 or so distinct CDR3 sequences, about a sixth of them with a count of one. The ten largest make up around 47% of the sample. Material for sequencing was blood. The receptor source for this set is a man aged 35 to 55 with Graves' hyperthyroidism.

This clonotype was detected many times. The CDR3, as DNA: TGTGCCTGGACGGGCAGGGCACAACCGTGGGAGACCCAGTACTTC. Translated: CAWTGRAQPWETQYF. The chain has TRBV30 and TRBJ2-5; possible D gene TRBD1, 5 bases. CDR3 length: 15 residues. The V end was cut by 4 bases, the J end by 5 bases, with 20 bases between. CDR1 and CDR2 (germline): GTSNPN, SVGIG (reference sequence).

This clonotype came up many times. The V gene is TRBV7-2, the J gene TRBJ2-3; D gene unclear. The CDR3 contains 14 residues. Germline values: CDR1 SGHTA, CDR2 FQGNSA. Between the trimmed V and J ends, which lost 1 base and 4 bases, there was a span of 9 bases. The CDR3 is CASSLVTSPDTQYF. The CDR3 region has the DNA TGTGCCAGCAGCTTAGTCACCTCCCCAGATACGCAGTATTTT.

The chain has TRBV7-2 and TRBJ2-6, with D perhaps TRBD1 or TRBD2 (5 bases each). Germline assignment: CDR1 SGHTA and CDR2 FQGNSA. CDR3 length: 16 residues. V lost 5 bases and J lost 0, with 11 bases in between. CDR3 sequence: CASSRGGSSGANVLTF. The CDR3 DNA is TGTGCCAGCAGCCGGGGCGGGTCCTCTGGGGCCAACGTCCTGACTTTC.

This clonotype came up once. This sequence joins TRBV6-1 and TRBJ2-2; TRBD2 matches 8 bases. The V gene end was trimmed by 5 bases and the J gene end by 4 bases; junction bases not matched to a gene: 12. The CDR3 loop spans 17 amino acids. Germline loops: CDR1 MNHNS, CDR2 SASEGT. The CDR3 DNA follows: TGTGCCAGCAGTCTCCCGGGGGGGGCTAGGTCCACCGGGGAGCTGTTTTTT. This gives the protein CASSLPGGARSTGELFF.

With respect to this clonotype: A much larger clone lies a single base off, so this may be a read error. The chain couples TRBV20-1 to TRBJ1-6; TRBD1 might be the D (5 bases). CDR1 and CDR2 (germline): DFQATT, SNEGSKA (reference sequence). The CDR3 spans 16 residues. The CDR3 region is CSARDGDRSYNSHLHF. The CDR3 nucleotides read TGCAGTGCTAGAGATGGGGACCGATCTTATAATTCACACCTCCACTTT.

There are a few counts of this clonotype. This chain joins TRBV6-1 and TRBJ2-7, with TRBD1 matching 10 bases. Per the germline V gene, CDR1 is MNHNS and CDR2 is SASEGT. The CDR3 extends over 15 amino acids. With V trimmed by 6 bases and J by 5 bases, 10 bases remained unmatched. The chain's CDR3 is CASRDFGQGVNEQYF. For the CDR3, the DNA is TGTGCCAGCAGAGACTTCGGACAGGGGGTGAACGAGCAGTACTTC.

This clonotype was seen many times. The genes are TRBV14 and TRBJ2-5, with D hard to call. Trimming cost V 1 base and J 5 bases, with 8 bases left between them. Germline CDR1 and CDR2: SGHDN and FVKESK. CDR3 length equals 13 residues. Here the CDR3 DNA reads TGTGCCAGCAGCCAAGGGAGAAGCGAGACCCAGTACTTC. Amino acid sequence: CASSQGRSETQYF.

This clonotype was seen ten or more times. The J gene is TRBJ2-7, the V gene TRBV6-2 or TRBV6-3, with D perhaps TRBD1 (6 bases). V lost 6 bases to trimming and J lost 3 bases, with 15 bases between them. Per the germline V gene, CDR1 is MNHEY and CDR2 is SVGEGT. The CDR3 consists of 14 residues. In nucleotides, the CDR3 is TGTGCCAGCAGCTCCGGGACACTTAACTACGAGCAGTACTTC. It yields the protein CASSSGTLNYEQYF.

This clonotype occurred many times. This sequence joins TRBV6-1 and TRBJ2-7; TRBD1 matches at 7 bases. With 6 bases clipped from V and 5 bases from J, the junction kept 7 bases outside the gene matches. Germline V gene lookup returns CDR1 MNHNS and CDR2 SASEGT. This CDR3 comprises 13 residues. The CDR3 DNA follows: TGTGCCAGCAGCCACAGGGGTTCCCACGAGCAGTACTTC. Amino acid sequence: CASSHRGSHEQYF.

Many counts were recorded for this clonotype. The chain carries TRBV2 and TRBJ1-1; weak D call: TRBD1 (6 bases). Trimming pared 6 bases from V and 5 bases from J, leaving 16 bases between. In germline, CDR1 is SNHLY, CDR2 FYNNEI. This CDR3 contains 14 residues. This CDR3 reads CASSATGIGTEAFF. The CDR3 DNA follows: TGTGCCAGCAGCGCAACAGGGATTGGGACTGAAGCTTTCTTT.